The T cell receptor beta chain described here comes from a study of blood T cell repertoires in COVID-19 (dated by TCRdb to about 2020). Some background on the complete study: Samples from collaborators originated in the United States, Italy and Spain and spanned both the acute and convalescent phases of COVID-19. The samples were drawn from two sources: the first 160 participants of the ongoing ImmuneRACE study, and fewer than 1,500 subjects contributed by 6 global collaborators. Where HLA class I and class II types were available, the types were taken from metadata supplied by the sample provider, not from assay-based typing. Deeply sampled blood TCRbeta repertoires from subjects exposed to, actively infected with, or recovered from COVID-19 were included in the dataset. A freely available public database, intended as a resource for researchers studying the immune response to SARS-CoV-2, is where the repertoires were released. The material from the prospective study consisted of cDNA or gDNA derived from T cells, B-cell-depleted T cells, or PBMCs. Sample metadata almost always included a de-identified subject ID, COVID-19 status, age in years and sex. Beyond this particular receptor, the publication reports: The quantity of clinical and demographic metadata differed by source and by participant and was supplied without curation.

V drops 5 bases and J drops 0 bases, leaving 18 bases in between. Inclusive of the bounding cysteine and phenylalanine, the CDR3 is 16 residues long. Only CDR3 DNA is held: 48 bases, read in frame from base 1. Per the germline V gene, SGHRS is the CDR1 and YFSETQ is the CDR2. In the prospective study, participants were about 18 to 100 years old, resided in 20 to 30 geographic areas of the United States, and were enrolled through a virtual design. Cohort assignment in the prospective study relied on participant-reported clinical history from a screening survey and a study questionnaire. For ImmuneRACE Cohort 3, a participant was defined as recovered based on two consecutive negative NP/OP PCR tests, clearance by a healthcare professional, or resolution of symptoms. Each participant in the prospective study had whole blood, serum and a nasopharyngeal or oropharyngeal swab collected by mobile phlebotomists. Participants in the prospective study had the option to provide additional blood draws and questionnaires over an approximately 2-month period. Before DNA extraction, blood samples from the prospective study were shipped at room temperature or frozen.

TCRbeta CDR3 regions were amplified from genomic DNA by means of the immunoSEQ Assay, a bias-controlled multiplex PCR. The original methods were these. The number of nucleated cells in each sample was estimated from the amplification of reference gene primers within the assay. To quantify the absolute abundance of each unique TCRbeta CDR3 rearrangement, sequence reads were collapsed and filtered. For each sample, productive Simpson clonality was calculated as the square root of Simpson's diversity index over productive rearrangements. In TCRdb, the immuneACCESS table is reduced to in-frame sequences with V and J assigned. These tables do not hold every clone; where another copy was compared, an unresolved V gene accounts for under half, and the others remain unexplained. V, J and clone size derive from that table, while D and trimming were established from the DNA sequence. The sample table shows approximately 210,000 clones, and 70% to 85% are seen once. The ten largest clones take up approximately 3.6% of the sample.

This clone was seen only once. What antigen it recognizes has not been identified. No much larger clonotype is one base removed from it; base qualities were not supplied. The sample comprised PBMCs or T cells enriched from blood (not recorded which). The sequence joins TRBV5-1 to TRBJ2-7; TRBD1 is a possible D gene, resting on 5 matching bases. The receptor comes from a woman between 55 and 75 years old who had recovered from COVID-19. The sequence in DNA is TGCGCCAGCAGGCCCAACCTACAGGTGAGCTCCTACGAGCAGTACTTC. The resulting protein is CASRPNLQVSSYEQYF.